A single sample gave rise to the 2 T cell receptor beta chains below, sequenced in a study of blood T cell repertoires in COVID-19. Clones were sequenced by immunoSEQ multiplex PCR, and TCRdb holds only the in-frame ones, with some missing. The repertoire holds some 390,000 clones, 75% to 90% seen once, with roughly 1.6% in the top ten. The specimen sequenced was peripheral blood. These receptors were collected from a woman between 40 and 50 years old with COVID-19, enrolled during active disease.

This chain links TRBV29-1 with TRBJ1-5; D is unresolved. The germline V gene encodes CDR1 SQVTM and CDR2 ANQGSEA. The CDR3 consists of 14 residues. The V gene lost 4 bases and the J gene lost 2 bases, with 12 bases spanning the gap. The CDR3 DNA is TGCAGCGTTGTGGTGGAGCCAGGCAATCAGCCCCAGCATTTT. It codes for CSVVVEPGNQPQHF.

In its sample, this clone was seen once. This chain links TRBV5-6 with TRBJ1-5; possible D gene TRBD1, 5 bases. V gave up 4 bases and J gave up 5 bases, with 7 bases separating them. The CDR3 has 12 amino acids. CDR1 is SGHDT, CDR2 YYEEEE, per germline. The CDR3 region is CASSAQDQPQHF. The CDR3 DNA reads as TGTGCCAGCAGCGCACAGGATCAGCCCCAGCATTTT.